This TCR beta chain originates from a study of OX40 agonist ivuxolimab in advanced cancers. Study-wide results and caveats: On average, CD8+ T cells showed a greater number of expanded clones than CD4+. Determination of antigen specificity was not performed for the expanded peripheral T cells.

Note on this clone: Its antigen is as yet unknown.

TCRdb keeps only in-frame clones here, not all; method: immunoSEQ multiplex PCR. The repertoire includes 45,000 to 50,000 clones, 89% of them detected once, and around 5.6% sits in the top ten. V lost 8 bases, J lost 7 bases, and 18 bases lay in between. The CDR3 is 14 amino acids. Germline values: CDR1 MNHEY, CDR2 SVGAGI. The sequence came from an adult with an advanced solid tumor such as melanoma, head and neck, liver or kidney cancer. This chain connects TRBV6-5 to TRBJ1-3; D is perhaps TRBD1 (6 bases). The material sequenced was CD4+ or CD8+ T cells sorted from blood, taken in a trial of the OX40 agonist ivuxolimab. CDR3 sequence (DNA): TGTGCCAGCGAACAGGGTGACTTTAGGAACACCATATATTTT. Its translation is CASEQGDFRNTIYF.